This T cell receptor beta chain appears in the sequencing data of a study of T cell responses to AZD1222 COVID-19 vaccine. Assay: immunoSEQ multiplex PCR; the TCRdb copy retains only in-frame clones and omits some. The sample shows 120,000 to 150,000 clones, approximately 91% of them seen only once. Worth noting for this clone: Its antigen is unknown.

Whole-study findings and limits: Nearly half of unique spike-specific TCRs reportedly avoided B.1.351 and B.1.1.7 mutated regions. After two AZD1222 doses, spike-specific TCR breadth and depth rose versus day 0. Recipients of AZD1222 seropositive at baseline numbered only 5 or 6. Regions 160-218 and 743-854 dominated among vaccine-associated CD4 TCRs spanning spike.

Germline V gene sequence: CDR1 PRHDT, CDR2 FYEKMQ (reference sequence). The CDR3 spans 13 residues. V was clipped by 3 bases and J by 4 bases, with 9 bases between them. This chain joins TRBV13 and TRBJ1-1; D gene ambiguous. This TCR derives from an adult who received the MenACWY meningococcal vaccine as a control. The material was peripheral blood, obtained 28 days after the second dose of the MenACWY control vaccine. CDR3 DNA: TGTGCCAGCAGCTTCGAGGTAAGCACTGAAGCTTTCTTT. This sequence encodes CASSFEVSTEAFF.